This TCR beta chain was recovered during a study of blood T cell repertoires in COVID-19. Generated by immunoSEQ multiplex PCR, the TCRdb table keeps only in-frame clones and is missing some. The sample yields tens of thousands of clones, more than 85% seen once. The TCR originated in a man aged 50 or older with acute or convalescent COVID-19. Sample: peripheral blood.

The CDR3 reads CASSTEQGQNQPQHF. CDR3 coding DNA: TGTGCCAGTAGTACCGAACAGGGGCAAAATCAGCCCCAGCATTTT. The gene calls are TRBV19 and TRBJ1-5; 7 bases align to TRBD1. The V gene's germline CDR1 is LNHDA and CDR2 SQIVND (reference sequence). V shed 4 bases and J 4 bases; nucleotides not matched to a gene: 7. The CDR3 loop spans 15 amino acids.